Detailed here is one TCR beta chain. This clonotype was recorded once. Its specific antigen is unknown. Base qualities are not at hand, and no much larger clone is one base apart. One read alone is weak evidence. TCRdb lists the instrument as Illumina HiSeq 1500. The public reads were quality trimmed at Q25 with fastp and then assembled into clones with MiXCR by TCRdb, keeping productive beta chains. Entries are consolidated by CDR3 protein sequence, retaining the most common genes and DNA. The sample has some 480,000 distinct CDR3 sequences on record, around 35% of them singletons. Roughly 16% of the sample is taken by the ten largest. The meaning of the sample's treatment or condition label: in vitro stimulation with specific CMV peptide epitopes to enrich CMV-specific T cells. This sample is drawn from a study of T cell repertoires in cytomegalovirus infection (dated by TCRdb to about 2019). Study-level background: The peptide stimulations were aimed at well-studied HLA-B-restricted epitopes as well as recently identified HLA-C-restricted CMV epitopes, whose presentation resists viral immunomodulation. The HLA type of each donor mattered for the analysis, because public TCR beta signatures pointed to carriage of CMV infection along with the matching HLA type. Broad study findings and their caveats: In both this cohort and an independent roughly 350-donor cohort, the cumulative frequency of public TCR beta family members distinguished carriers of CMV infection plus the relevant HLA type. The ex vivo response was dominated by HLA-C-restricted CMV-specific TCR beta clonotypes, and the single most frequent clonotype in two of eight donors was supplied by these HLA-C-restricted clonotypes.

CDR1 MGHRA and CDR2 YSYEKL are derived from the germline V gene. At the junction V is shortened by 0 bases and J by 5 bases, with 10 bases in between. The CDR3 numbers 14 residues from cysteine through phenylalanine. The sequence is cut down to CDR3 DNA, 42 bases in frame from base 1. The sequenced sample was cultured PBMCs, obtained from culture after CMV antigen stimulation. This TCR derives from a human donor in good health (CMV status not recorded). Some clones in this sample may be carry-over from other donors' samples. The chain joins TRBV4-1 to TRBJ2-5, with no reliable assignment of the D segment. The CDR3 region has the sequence CASSQDESWETQYF. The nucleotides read TGCGCCAGCAGCCAAGATGAGTCGTGGGAGACCCAGTACTTC.